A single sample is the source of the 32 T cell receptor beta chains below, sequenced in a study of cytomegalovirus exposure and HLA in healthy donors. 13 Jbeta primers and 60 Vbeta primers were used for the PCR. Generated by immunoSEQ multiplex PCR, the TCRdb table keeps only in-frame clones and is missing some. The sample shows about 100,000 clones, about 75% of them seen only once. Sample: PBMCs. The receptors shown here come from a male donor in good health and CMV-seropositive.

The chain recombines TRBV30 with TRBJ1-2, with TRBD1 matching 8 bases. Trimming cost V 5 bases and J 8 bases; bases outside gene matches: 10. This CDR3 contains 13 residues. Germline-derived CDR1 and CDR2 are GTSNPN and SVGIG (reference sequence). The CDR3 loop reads CAWRQGAGVGYTF. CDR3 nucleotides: TGTGCCTGGCGCCAGGGGGCGGGTGTAGGCTACACCTTC.

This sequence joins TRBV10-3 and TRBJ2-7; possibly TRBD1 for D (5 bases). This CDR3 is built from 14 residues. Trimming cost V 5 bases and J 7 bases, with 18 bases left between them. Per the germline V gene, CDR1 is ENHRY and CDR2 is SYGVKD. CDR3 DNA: TGTGCCATCAGTACGGCTCAGGGTCAAGAAGAGCAGTACTTC. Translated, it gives CAISTAQGQEEQYF.

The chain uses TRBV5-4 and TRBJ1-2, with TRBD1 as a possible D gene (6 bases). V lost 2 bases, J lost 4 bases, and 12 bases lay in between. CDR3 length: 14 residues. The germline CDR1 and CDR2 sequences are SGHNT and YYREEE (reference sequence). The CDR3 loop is CASSLTQGPYGYTF. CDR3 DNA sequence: TGTGCCAGCAGCTTAACACAGGGCCCCTATGGCTACACCTTC.

The CDR3 nucleotides are TGTGCCAGCTTACAGGGCTCAGAGACCCAGTACTTC. Its protein product is CASLQGSETQYF. V gene TRBV7-9 combines with J gene TRBJ2-5; D perhaps matches TRBD1 (6 bases). Germline V CDR1 and CDR2: SEHNR, FQNEAQ (reference sequence). Deletions cut 8 bases from V and 4 bases from J, with 11 bases between. The CDR3 consists of 12 residues. Full variable domain (remainder filled in from reference TRBV7-9 and TRBJ2-5): DTGVSQNPRHKITKRGQNVTFRCDPISEHNRLYWYRQTLGQGPEFLTYFQNEAQLEKSRLLSDRFSAERPKGSFSTLEIQRTEQGDSAMYLCASLQGSETQYFGPGTRLLVL.

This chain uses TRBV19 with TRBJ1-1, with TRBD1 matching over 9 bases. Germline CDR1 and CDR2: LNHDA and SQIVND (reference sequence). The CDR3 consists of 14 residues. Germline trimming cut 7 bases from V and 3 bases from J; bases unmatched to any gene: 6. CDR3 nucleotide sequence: TGTGCCAGTATACGGGACAGGGTGGACACTGAAGCTTTCTTT. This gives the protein CASIRDRVDTEAFF.

The CDR3 coding sequence is TGCGCCAGCAGCGATCTTACAGGGGCAGGCGGGGAGCTGTTTTTT. This translates into CASSDLTGAGGELFF. The chain combines TRBV5-1 with TRBJ2-2; 7 bases are shared with TRBD1. This CDR3 has 15 residues. Germline V gene lookup returns CDR1 SGHRS and CDR2 YFSETQ. Trimming took 4 bases from V and 7 from J; bases not matched to a gene: 10. The entire variable domain, with the rest obtained from reference TRBV5-1 and TRBJ2-2, is as follows: KAGVTQTPRYLIKTRGQQVTLSCSPISGHRSVSWYQQTPGQGLQFLFEYFSETQRNKGNFPGRFSGRQFSNSRSEMNVSTLELGDSALYLCASSDLTGAGGELFFGEGSRLTVL.

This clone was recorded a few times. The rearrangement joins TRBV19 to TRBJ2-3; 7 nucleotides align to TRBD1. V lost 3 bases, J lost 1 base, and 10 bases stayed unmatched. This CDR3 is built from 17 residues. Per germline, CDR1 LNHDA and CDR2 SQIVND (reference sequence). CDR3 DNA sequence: TGTGCCAGTAGTATGGCCCCAACAGGGGCGGGCACAGATACGCAGTATTTT. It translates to CASSMAPTGAGTDTQYF.

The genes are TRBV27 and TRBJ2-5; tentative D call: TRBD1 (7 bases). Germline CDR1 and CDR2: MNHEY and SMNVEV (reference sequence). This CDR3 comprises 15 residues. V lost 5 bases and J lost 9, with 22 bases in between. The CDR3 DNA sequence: TGTGCCAGCAGTCACGGCGGCCAGGGGGGAGAAGCCCAGTACTTC. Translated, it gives CASSHGGQGGEAQYF.

The CDR3 bases are TGCGCCAGCAGCCAGGCACAGGGCGGCTCCTACGAGCAGTACTTC. Encoded protein: CASSQAQGGSYEQYF. The genes are TRBV4-1 and TRBJ2-7; the D gene is possibly TRBD1 (6 bases). CDR1 and CDR2 from the germline V gene are MGHRA and YSYEKL. CDR3 length: 15 amino acids. V was cut by 3 bases and J by 0 bases, with 12 bases left in between.

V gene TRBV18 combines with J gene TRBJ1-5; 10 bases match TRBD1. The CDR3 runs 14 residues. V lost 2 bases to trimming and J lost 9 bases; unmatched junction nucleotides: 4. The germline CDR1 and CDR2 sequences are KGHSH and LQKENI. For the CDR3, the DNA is TGTGCCAGCTCACCAGGGACAGGGGCAGGGCCCCAGCATTTT. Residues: CASSPGTGAGPQHF.

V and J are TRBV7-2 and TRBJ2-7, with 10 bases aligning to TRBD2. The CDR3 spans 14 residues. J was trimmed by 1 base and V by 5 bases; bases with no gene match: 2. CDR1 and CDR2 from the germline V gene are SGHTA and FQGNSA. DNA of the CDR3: TGTGCCAGCAGCGTGGGACTAGCGTCCTACGAGCAGTACTTC. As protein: CASSVGLASYEQYF.

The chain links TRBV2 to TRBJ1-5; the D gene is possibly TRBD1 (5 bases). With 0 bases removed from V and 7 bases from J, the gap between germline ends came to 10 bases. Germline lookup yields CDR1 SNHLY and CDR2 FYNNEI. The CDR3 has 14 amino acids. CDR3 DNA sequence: TGTGCCAGCAGTGAAGCAAGGGGAGGACAGCCCCAGCATTTT. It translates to CASSEARGGQPQHF.

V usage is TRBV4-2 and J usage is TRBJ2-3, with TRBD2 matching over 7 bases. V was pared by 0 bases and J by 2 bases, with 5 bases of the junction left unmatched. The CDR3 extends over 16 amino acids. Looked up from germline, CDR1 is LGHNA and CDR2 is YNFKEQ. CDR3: CASSQEGGVATDTQYF. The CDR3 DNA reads TGTGCCAGCAGCCAAGAGGGAGGGGTAGCCACAGATACGCAGTATTTT.

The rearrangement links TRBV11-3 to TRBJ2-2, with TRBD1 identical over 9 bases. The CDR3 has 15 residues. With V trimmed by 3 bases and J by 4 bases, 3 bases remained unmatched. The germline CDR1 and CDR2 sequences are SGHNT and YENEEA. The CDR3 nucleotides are TGTGCCAGCAGCTTGTGGACAGGGGCCACCGGGGAGCTGTTTTTT. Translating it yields CASSLWTGATGELFF.

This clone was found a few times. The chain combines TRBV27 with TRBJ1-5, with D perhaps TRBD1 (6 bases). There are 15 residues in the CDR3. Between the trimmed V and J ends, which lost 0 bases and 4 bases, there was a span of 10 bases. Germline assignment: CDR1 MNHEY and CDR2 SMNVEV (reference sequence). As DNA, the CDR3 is TGTGCCAGCAGTTTATCTACCAGGGGTAATCAGCCCCAGCATTTT. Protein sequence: CASSLSTRGNQPQHF.

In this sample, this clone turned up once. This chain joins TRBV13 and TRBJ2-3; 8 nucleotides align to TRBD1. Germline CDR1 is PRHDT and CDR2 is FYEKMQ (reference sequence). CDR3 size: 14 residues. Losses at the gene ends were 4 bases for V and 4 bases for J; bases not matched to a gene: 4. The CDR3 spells CASSSDRAPDTQYF. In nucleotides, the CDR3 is TGTGCCAGCAGCTCGGACAGGGCCCCAGATACGCAGTATTTT.

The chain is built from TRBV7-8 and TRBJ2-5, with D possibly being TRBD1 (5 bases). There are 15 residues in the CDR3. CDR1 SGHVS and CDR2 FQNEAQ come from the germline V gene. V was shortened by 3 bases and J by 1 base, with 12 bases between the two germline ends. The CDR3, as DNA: TGTGCCAGCAGCTTGTGGAGACAGAGCCAAGAGACCCAGTACTTC. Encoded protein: CASSLWRQSQETQYF.

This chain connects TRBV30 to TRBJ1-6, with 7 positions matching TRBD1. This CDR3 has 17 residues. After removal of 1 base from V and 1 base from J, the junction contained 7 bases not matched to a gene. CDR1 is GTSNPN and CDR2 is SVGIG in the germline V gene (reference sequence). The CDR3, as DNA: TGTGCCTGGAGTGCGACAGGGAGAGGTTCCTATAATTCACCCCTCCACTTT. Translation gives CAWSATGRGSYNSPLHF.

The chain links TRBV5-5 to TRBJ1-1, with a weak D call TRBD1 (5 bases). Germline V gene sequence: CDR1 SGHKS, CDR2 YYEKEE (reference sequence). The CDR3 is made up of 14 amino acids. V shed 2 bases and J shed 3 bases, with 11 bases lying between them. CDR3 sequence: CASSFSSGDTEAFF. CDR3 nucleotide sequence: TGTGCCAGCAGCTTTTCTTCGGGGGACACTGAAGCTTTCTTT.

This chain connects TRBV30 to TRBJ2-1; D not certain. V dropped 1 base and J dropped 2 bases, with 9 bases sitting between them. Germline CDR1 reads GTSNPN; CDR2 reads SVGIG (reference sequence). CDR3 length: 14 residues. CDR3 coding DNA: TGTGCCTGGAGTGATACACCCCCCTACAATGAGCAGTTCTTC. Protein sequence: CAWSDTPPYNEQFF.

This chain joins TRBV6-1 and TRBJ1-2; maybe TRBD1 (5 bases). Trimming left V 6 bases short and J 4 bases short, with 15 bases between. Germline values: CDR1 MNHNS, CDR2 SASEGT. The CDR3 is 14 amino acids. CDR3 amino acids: CASRRDLWGYGYTF. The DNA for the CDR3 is TGTGCCAGCAGGCGGGACCTCTGGGGCTATGGCTACACCTTC.

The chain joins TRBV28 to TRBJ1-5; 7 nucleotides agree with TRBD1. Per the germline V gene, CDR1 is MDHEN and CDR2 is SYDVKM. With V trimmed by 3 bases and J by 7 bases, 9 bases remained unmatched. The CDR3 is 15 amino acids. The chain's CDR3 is CASSFGPTQGQPQHF. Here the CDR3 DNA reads TGTGCCAGCAGTTTCGGGCCGACACAGGGGCAGCCCCAGCATTTT.

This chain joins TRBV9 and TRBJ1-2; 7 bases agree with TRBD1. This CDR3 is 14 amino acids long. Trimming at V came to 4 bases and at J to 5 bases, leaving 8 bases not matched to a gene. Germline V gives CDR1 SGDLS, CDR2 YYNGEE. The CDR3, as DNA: TGTGCCAGCAGCCCTTCACCGGGACAGTATGGCTACACCTTC. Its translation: CASSPSPGQYGYTF.

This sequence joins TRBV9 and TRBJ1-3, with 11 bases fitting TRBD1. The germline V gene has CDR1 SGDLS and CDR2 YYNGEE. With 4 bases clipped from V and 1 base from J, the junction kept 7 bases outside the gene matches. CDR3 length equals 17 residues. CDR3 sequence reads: CASSPAGTGGSGNTIYF. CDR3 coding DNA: TGTGCCAGCAGCCCGGCCGGGACAGGGGGTTCTGGAAACACCATATATTTT.

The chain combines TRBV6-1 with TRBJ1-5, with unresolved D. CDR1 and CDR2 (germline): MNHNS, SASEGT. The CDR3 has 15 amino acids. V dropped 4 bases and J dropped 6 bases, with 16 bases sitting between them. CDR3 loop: CASSATSGEGQPQHF. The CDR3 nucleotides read TGTGCCAGCAGTGCGACCTCCGGTGAGGGTCAGCCCCAGCATTTT.

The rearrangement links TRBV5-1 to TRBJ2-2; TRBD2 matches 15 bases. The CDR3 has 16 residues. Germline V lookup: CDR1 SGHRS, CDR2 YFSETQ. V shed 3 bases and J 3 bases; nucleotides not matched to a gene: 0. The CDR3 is CASSWTSGGDTGELFF. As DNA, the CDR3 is TGCGCCAGCAGCTGGACTAGCGGGGGGGACACCGGGGAGCTGTTTTTT.

This CDR3 is CASTSQGIQETQYF. The DNA of the CDR3 is TGCGCCAGCACCTCTCAGGGTATCCAAGAGACCCAGTACTTC. The chain combines TRBV5-1 with TRBJ2-5, with D tentatively TRBD1 (5 bases). Germline V gene data show CDR1 as SGHRS and CDR2 as YFSETQ. This CDR3 has 14 residues. The V and J ends lost 6 bases and 1 base respectively, with 13 bases between them. The full variable domain, with the rest looked up from reference TRBV5-1 and TRBJ2-5, is KAGVTQTPRYLIKTRGQQVTLSCSPISGHRSVSWYQQTPGQGLQFLFEYFSETQRNKGNFPGRFSGRQFSNSRSEMNVSTLELGDSALYLCASTSQGIQETQYFGPGTRLLVL.

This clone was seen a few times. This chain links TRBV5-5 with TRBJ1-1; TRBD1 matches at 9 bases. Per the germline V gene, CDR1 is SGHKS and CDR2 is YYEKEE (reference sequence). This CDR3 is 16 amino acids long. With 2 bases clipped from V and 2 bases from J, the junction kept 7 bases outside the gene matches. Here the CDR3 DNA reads TGTGCCAGCAGCTTAAGGACAGGGGCATATAACACTGAAGCTTTCTTT. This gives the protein CASSLRTGAYNTEAFF.

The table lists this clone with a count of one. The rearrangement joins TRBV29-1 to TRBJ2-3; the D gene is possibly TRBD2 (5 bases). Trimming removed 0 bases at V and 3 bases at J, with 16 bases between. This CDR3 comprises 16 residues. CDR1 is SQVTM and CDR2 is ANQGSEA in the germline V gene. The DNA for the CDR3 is TGCAGCGTTGAAGATAAGAGGTTTTCGGGGACAGATACGCAGTATTTT. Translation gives CSVEDKRFSGTDTQYF.

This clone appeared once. CDR3 nucleotide sequence: TGTGCCAGCAGCCCCCCAGGAGGGCGGGAGACCCAGTACTTC. As protein: CASSPPGGRETQYF. The V and J genes are TRBV11-3 and TRBJ2-5; tentative D call: TRBD2 (6 bases). Germline lookup yields CDR1 SGHNT and CDR2 YENEEA. The CDR3 is made up of 14 amino acids. The V end lost 5 bases, the J end lost 5 bases, and 15 bases lay between the germline ends.

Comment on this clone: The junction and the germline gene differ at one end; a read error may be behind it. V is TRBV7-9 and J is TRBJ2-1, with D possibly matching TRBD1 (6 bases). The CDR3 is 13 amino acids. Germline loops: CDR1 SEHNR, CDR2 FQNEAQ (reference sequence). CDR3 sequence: CASSLPSDPGAVF. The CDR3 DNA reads TGTGCCAGCAGCTTACCTTCTGACCCAGGGGCGGTCTTC.

The CDR3 region has the DNA TGTGCCTCGGGACTAGCGGAGGTTGGCACAGATACGCAGTATTTT. Protein sequence: CASGLAEVGTDTQYF. V and J are TRBV30 and TRBJ2-3; 11 bases line up with TRBD2. Germline-derived CDR1 and CDR2 are GTSNPN and SVGIG (reference sequence). The CDR3 covers 15 residues. The junction had 7 bases not matched to a gene; V was cut back by 7 bases and J by 1 base.